This T cell receptor (beta chain) derives from a study of shared clonotypes between healthy human individuals. At the level of the study: Per donor, CD8 memory used one plate, CD8 naive used two, CD4 memory used three and CD4 naive used three.

CD8 cells classed as naive were CD45RO-negative and positively selected for CCR7, excluding terminally differentiated effector memory CD45RA+ cells. V trimming: 5 bases; J trimming: 1 base; junction bases outside the gene matches: 7. Germline V gene data show CDR1 as SGHRS and CDR2 as YFSETQ. This CDR3 spans 15 amino acids. As concerns this clone: Its specificity is not known.

Several immunoSEQ 96-well plates shared each subset's DNA, each plate a replicate. Sequencing used immunoSEQ multiplex PCR; TCRdb keeps in-frame clones, though not all of them. There are about 2.1 million clones in the sample; just over 90% occur only once, and under 2% lies in the top ten. Study results and limitations: Four donors held about 5% of naive CD4 clonotypes in common.

The rearrangement links TRBV5-1 to TRBJ2-7; the match to TRBD1 covers 9 bases. Source material: naive CD8+ T cells from PBMCs. The receptor was isolated from a young man in good health. Some clones in this sample may be carry-over from other donors' samples. CDR3 amino acids: CASRGRDRDSYEQYF. The CDR3 DNA is TGCGCCAGCAGAGGCCGGGACAGGGATTCCTACGAGCAGTACTTC.